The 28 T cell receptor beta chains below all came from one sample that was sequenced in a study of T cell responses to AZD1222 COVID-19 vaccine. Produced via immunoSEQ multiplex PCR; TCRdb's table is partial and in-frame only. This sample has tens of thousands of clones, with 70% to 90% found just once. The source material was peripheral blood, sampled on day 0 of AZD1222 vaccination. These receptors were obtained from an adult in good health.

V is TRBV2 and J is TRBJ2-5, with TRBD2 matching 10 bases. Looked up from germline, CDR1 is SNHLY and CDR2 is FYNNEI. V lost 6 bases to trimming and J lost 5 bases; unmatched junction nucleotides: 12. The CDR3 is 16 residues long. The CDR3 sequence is CASSGEREGGSETQYF. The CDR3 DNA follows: TGTGCCAGCAGCGGCGAGCGGGAGGGCGGTTCCGAGACCCAGTACTTC.

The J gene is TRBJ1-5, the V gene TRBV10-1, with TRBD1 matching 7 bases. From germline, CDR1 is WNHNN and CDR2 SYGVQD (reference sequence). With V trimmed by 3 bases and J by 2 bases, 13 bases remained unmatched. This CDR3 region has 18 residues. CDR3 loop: CASSEKRQGIGGNQPQHF. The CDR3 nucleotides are TGCGCCAGCAGTGAAAAACGACAGGGCATAGGGGGCAATCAGCCCCAGCATTTT.

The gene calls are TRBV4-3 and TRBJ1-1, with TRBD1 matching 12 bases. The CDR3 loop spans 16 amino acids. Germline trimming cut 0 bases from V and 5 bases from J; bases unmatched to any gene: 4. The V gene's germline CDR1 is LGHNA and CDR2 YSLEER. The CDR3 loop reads CASSQDGTGGLTEAFF. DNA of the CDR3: TGCGCCAGCAGCCAAGATGGGACAGGGGGCTTGACTGAAGCTTTCTTT.

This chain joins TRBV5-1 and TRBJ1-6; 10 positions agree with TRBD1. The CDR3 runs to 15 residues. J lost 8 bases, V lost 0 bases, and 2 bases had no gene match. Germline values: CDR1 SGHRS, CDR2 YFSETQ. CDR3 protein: CASSLVGTGDSPLHF. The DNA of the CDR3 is TGCGCCAGCAGCTTGGTCGGGACAGGGGATTCACCCCTCCACTTT.

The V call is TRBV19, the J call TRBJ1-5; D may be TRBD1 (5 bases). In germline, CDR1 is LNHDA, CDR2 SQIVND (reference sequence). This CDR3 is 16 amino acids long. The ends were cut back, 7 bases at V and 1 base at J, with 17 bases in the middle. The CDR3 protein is CASTPGSGRSNQPQHF. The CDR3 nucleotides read TGTGCCAGTACCCCAGGGTCAGGGAGGAGCAATCAGCCCCAGCATTTT.

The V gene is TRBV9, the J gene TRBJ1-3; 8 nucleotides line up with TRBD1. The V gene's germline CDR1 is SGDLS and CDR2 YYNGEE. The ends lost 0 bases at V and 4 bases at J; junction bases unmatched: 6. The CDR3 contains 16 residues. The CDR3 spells CASSVDRDRGGNTIYF. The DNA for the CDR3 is TGTGCCAGCAGCGTAGACCGCGACAGGGGAGGAAACACCATATATTTT.

The DNA of the CDR3 is TGTGCCAGTAGTCGGCAAGATTGGGACGAGCAGTACTTC. It encodes CASSRQDWDEQYF. The V and J genes are TRBV19 and TRBJ2-7; D uncertain. The CDR3 is 13 residues long. The germline CDR1 and CDR2 sequences are LNHDA and SQIVND (reference sequence). V lost 5 bases and J lost 5, with 13 bases in between.

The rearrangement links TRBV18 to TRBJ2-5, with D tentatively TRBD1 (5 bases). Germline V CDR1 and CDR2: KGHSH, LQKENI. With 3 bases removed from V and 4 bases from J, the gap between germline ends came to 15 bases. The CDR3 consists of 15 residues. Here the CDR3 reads CASSPPIRTTETQYF. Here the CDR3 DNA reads TGTGCCAGCTCACCGCCAATCCGGACAACAGAGACCCAGTACTTC.

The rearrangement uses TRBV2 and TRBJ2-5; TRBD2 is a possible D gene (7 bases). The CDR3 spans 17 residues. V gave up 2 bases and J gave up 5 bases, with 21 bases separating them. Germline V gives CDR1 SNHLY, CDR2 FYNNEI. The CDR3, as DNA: TGTGCCAGCAGTGAATCAGGAGAAGGGGGGGTGAAGGAGACCCAGTACTTC. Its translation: CASSESGEGGVKETQYF. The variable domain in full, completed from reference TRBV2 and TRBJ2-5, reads EPEVTQTPSHQVTQMGQEVILRCVPISNHLYFYWYRQILGQKVEFLVSFYNNEISEKSEIFDDQFSVERPDGSNFTLKIRSTKLEDSAMYFCASSESGEGGVKETQYFGPGTRLLVL.

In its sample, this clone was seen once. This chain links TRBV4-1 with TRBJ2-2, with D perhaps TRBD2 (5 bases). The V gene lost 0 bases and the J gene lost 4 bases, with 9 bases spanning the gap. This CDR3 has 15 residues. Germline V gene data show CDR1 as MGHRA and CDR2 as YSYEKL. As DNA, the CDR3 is TGCGCCAGCAGCCAAGAGCGGGTGGCCACCGGGGAGCTGTTTTTT. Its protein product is CASSQERVATGELFF.

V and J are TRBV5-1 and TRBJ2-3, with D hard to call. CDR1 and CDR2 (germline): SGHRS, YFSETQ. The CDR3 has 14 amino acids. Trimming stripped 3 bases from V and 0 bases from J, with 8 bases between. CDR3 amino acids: CASSSDISTDTQYF. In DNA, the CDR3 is TGCGCCAGCAGCTCGGATATTAGCACAGATACGCAGTATTTT.

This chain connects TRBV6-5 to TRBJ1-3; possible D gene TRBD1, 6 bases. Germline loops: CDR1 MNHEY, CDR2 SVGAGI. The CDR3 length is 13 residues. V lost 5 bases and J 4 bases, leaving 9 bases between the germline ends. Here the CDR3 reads CASSLGQGNTIYF. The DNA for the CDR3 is TGTGCCAGCAGTCTCGGACAGGGAAACACCATATATTTT.

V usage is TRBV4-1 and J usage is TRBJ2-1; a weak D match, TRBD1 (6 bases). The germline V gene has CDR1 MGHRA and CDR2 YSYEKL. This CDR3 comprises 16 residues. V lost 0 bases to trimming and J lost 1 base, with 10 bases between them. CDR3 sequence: CASSQEGQPSYNEQFF. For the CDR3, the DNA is TGCGCCAGCAGCCAAGAAGGACAGCCTTCCTACAATGAGCAGTTCTTC.

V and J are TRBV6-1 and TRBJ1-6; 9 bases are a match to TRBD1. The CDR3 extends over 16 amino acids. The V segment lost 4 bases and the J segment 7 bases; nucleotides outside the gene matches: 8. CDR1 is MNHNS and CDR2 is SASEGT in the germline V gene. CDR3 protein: CASSALTGGANSPLHF. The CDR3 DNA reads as TGTGCCAGCAGTGCCTTAACAGGGGGCGCGAATTCACCCCTCCACTTT.

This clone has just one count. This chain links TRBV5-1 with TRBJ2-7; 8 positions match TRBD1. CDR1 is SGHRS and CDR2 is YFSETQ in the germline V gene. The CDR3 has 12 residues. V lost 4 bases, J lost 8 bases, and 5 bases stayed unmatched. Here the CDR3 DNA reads TGCGCCAGCAGCGGGGACAGGAGACAGCAGTACTTC. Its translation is CASSGDRRQQYF. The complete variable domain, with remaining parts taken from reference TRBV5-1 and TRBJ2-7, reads KAGVTQTPRYLIKTRGQQVTLSCSPISGHRSVSWYQQTPGQGLQFLFEYFSETQRNKGNFPGRFSGRQFSNSRSEMNVSTLELGDSALYLCASSGDRRQQYFGPGTRLTVT.

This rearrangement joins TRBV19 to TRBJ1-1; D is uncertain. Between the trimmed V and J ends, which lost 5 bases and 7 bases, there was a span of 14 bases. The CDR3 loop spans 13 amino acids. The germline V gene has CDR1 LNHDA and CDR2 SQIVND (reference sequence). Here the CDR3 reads CASSVSDGLEAFF. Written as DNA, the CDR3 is TGTGCCAGTAGTGTCTCAGACGGCCTTGAAGCTTTCTTT.

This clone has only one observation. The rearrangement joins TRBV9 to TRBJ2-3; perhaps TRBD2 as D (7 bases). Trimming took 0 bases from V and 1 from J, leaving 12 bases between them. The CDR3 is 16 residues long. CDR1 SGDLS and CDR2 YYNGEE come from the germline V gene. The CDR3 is CASSVGGRGRTDTQYF. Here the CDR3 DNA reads TGTGCCAGCAGCGTAGGCGGGCGGGGGCGCACAGATACGCAGTATTTT.

The CDR3 here is CASSPRPTSGSDGAGELFF. The CDR3 DNA sequence: TGCGCCAGCAGCCCCCGGCCGACTAGCGGGAGCGATGGGGCCGGGGAGCTGTTTTTT. This chain links TRBV5-1 with TRBJ2-2; 12 bases agree with TRBD2. V lost 4 bases, J lost 6 bases, and 16 bases stayed unmatched. The germline V gene encodes CDR1 SGHRS and CDR2 YFSETQ. There are 19 residues in the CDR3.

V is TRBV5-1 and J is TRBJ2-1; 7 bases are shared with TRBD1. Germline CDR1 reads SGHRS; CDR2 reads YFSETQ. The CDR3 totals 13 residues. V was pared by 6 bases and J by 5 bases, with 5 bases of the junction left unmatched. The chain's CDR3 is CASNGQAHNEQFF. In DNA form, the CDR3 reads TGCGCCAGCAATGGACAGGCCCACAATGAGCAGTTCTTC.

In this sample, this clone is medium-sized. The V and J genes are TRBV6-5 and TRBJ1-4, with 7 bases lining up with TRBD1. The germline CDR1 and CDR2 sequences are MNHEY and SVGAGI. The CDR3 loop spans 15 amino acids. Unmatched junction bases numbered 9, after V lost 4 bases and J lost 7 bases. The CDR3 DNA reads TGTGCCAGCAGTTTTAGAACAGGGGCGCGTGAAAAACTGTTTTTT. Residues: CASSFRTGAREKLFF.

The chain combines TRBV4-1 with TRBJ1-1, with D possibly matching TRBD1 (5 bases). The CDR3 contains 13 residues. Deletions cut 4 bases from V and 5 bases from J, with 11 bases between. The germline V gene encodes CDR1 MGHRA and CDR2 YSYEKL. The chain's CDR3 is CASSRNSGTEAFF. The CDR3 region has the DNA TGCGCCAGCAGCCGGAATTCAGGGACTGAAGCTTTCTTT.

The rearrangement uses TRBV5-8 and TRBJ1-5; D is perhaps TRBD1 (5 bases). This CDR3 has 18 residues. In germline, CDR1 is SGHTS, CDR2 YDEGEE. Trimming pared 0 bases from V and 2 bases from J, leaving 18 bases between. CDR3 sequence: CASSLAGTSNIRNQPQHF. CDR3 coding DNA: TGTGCCAGCAGCTTGGCCGGGACTTCCAATATACGCAATCAGCCCCAGCATTTT.

CDR3 residues: CASSPSPGGTEAFF. The CDR3 nucleotides read TGTGCCAGCTCACCATCTCCCGGGGGCACTGAAGCTTTCTTT. V gene TRBV18 combines with J gene TRBJ1-1; TRBD1 might be the D (5 bases). V dropped 2 bases and J dropped 4 bases, with 11 bases sitting between them. The CDR3 runs 14 residues. Germline CDR1 and CDR2: KGHSH and LQKENI.

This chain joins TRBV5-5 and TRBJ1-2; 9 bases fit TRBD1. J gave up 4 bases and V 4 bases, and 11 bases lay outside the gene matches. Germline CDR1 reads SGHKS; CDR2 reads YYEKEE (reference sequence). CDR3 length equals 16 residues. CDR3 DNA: TGTGCCAGCAGCCCTCCTGGGACAGGGAGGGTCTATGGCTACACCTTC. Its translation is CASSPPGTGRVYGYTF.

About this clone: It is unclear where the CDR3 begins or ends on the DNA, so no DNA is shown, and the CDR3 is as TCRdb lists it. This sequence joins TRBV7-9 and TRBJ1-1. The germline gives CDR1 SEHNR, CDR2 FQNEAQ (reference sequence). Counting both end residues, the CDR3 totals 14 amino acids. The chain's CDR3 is CASSFGNGNTEAFF.

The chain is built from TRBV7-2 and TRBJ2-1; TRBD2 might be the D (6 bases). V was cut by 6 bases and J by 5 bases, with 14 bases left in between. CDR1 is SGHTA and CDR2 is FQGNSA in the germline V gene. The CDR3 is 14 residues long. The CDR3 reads CASRAPGLNNEQFF. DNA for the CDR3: TGTGCCAGCAGGGCCCCGGGACTCAACAATGAGCAGTTCTTC.

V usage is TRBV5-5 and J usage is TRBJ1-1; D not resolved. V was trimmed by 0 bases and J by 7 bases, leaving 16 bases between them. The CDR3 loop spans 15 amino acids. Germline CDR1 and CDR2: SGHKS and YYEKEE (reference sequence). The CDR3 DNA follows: TGTGCCAGCAGCTTGGGGTTGGCGGGATGGGGTGAAGCTTTCTTT. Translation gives CASSLGLAGWGEAFF.

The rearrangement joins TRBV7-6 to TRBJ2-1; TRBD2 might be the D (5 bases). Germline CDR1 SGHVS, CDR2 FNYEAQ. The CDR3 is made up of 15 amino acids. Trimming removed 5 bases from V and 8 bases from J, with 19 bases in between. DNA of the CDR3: TGTGCCAGCAGCCCCGGCCGAGGCCTCGGGGATGAGCAGTTCTTC. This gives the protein CASSPGRGLGDEQFF.